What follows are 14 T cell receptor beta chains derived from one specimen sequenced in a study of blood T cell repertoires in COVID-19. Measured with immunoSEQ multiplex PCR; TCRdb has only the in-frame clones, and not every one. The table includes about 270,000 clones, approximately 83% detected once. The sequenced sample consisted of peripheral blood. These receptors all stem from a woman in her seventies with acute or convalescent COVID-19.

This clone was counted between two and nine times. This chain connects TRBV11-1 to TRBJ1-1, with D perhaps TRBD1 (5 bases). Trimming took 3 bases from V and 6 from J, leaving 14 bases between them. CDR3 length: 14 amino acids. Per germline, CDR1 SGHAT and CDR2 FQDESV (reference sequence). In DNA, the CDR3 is TGTGCCAGCAGCTTCGGAAGGACGGGGGCTGAAGCTTTCTTT. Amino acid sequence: CASSFGRTGAEAFF.

The CDR3 sequence is CASSQGDRGRTEAFF. For the CDR3, the DNA is TGCGCCAGCAGCCAGGGGGACAGGGGAAGGACTGAAGCTTTCTTT. The chain couples TRBV4-1 to TRBJ1-1; TRBD1 matches at 10 bases. Germline assignment: CDR1 MGHRA and CDR2 YSYEKL. CDR3 length: 15 amino acids. Losses at the gene ends were 3 bases for V and 5 bases for J; bases not matched to a gene: 6.

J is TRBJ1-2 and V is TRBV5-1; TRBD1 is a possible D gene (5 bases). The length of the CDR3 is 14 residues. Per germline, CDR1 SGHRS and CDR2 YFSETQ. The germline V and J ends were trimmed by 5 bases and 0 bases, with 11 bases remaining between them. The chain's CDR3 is CASRLTVANYGYTF. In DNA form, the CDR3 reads TGCGCCAGCAGGTTGACAGTAGCTAACTATGGCTACACCTTC.

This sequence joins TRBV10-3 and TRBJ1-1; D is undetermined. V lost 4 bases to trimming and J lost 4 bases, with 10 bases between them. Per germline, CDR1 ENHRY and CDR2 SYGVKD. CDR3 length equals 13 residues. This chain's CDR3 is CAISGPEVTEAFF. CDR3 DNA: TGTGCCATCAGTGGACCAGAGGTCACTGAAGCTTTCTTT.

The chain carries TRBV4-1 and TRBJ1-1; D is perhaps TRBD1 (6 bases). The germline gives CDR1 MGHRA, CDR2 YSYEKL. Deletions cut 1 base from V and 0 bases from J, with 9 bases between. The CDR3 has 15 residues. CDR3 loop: CASSQGTVMNTEAFF. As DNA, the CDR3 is TGCGCCAGCAGCCAAGGGACAGTGATGAACACTGAAGCTTTCTTT.

CDR3 residues: CASSLAGAGEETQYF. The CDR3 DNA is TGTGCCAGCAGCTTAGCGGGGGCAGGCGAGGAGACCCAGTACTTC. The genes are TRBV7-9 and TRBJ2-5, with TRBD1 as a possible D gene (6 bases). CDR1 is SEHNR, CDR2 FQNEAQ, per germline (reference sequence). Trimming cost V 0 bases and J 5 bases, with 13 bases left between them. The CDR3 loop spans 15 amino acids.

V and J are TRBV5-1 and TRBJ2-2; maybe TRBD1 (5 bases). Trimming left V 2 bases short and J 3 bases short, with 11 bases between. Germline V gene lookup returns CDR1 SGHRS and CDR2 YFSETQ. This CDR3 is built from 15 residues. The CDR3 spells CASSFGRVDTGELFF. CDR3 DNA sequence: TGCGCCAGCAGCTTCGGCAGGGTAGACACCGGGGAGCTGTTTTTT.

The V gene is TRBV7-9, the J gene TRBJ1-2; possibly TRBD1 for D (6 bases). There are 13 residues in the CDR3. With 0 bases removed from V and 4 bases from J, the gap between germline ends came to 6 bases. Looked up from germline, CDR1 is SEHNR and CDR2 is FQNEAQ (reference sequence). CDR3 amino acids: CASSLATGYGYTF. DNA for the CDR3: TGTGCCAGCAGCTTAGCGACAGGCTATGGCTACACCTTC.

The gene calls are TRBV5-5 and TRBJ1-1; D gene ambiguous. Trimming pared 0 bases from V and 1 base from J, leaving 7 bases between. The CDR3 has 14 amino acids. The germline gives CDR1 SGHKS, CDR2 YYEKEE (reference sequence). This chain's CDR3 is CASSLGLANTEAFF. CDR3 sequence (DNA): TGTGCCAGCAGCTTGGGACTCGCGAACACTGAAGCTTTCTTT.

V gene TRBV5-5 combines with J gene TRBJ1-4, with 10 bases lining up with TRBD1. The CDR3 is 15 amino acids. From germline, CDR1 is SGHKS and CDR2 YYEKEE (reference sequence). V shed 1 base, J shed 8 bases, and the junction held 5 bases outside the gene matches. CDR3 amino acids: CASSLSGTGVEKLFF. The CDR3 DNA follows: TGTGCCAGCAGCTTGTCGGGGACAGGGGTCGAAAAACTGTTTTTT.

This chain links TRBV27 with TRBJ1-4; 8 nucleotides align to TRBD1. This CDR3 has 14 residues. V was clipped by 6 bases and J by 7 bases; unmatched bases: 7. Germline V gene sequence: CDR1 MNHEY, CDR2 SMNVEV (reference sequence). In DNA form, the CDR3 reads TGTGCCAGCAGCGGACAGGGCAAGGCTGAAAAACTGTTTTTT. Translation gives CASSGQGKAEKLFF.

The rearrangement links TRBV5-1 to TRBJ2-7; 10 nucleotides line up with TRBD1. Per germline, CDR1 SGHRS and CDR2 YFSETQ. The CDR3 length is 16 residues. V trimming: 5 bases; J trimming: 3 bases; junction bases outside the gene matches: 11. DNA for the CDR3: TGCGCCAGCAGGGACAGGGGGAATTCTGATTACTACGAGCAGTACTTC. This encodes CASRDRGNSDYYEQYF.

The CDR3 region has the DNA TGTGCCAGCAGGGGGGACAGAACCTACAATGAGCAGTTCTTC. Amino acids: CASRGDRTYNEQFF. The chain has TRBV6-5 and TRBJ2-1, with 7 bases aligning to TRBD1. The V gene end was trimmed by 6 bases and the J gene end by 2 bases; junction bases not matched to a gene: 4. CDR1 is MNHEY, CDR2 SVGAGI, per germline. The CDR3 has 14 amino acids.

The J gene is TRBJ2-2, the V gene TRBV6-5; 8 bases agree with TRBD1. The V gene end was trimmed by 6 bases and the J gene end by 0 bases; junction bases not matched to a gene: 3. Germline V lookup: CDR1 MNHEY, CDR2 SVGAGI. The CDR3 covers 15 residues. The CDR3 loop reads CASRKDRANTGELFF. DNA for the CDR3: TGTGCCAGCAGGAAGGACAGGGCGAACACCGGGGAGCTGTTTTTT.